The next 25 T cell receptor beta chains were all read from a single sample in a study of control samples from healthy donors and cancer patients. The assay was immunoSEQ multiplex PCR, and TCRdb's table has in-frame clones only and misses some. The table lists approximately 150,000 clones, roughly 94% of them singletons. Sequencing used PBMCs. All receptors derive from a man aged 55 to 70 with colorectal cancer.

The chain's CDR3 is CASSLGGGSYEQYF. The CDR3 bases are TGTGCCAGCAGCTTGGGTGGGGGATCCTACGAGCAGTACTTC. The chain combines TRBV5-5 with TRBJ2-7; tentatively, D is TRBD1 or TRBD2 (5 bases each). V lost 0 bases to trimming and J lost 1 base, with 8 bases between them. CDR3 size: 14 residues. Germline lookup yields CDR1 SGHKS and CDR2 YYEKEE (reference sequence).

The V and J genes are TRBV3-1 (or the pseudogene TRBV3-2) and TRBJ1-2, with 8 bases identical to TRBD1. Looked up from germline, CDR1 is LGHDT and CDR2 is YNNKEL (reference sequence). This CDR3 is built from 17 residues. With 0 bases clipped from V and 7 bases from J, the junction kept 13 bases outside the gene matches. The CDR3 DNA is TGTGCCAGCAGCCAAGATCTAGGCCCAGGGGGCGTATCTGGCTACACCTTC. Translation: CASSQDLGPGGVSGYTF.

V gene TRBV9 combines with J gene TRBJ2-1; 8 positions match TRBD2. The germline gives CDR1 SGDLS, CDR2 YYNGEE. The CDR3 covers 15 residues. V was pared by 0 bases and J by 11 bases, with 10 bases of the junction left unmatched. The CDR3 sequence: CASSVAGGPVGKQFF. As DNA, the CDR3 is TGTGCCAGCAGCGTAGCGGGGGGGCCTGTCGGGAAGCAGTTCTTC.

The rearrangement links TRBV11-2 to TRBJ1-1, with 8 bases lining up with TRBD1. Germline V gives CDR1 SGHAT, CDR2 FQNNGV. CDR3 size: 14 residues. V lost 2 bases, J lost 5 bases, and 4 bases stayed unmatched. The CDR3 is CASSLTGGGTEAFF. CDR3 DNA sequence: TGTGCCAGCAGCTTAACAGGGGGAGGTACTGAAGCTTTCTTT.

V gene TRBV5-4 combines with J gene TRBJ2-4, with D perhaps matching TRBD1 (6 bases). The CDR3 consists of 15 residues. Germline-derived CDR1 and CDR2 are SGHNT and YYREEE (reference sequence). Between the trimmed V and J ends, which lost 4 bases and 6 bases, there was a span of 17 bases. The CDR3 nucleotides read TGTGCCAGCAGCACCGGACAGACTATGTCAAACATTCAGTACTTC. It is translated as CASSTGQTMSNIQYF.

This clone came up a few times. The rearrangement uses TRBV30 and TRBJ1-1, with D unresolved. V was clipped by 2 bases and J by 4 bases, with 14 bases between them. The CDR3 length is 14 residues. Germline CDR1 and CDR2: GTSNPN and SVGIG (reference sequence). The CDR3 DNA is TGTGCCTGGAGTCCTGGAGGAGGGAGCACTGAAGCTTTCTTT. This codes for CAWSPGGGSTEAFF. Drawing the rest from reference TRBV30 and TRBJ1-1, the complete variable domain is SQTIHQWPATLVQPVGSPLSLECTVEGTSNPNLYWYRQAAGRGLQLLFYSVGIGQISSEVPQNLSASRPQDRQFILSSKKLLLSDSGFYLCAWSPGGGSTEAFFGQGTRLTVV.

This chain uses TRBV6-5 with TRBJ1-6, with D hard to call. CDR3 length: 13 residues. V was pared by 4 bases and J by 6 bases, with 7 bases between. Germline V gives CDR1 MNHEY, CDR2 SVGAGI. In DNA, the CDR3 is TGTGCCAGCAGTTCGCAGTCTAATTCACCCCTCCACTTT. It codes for CASSSQSNSPLHF.

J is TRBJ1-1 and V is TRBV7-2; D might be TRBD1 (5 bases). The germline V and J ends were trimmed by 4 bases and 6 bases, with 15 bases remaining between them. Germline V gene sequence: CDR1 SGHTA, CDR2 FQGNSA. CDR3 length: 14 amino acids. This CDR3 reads CASSSLGGNAEAFF. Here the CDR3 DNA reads TGTGCCAGCAGCTCTTTGGGGGGTAACGCTGAAGCTTTCTTT.

CDR3 amino acids: CASSQAPNTEAFF. CDR3 sequence (DNA): TGTGCCAGCAGCCAAGCACCTAACACTGAAGCTTTCTTT. J is TRBJ1-1 and V is TRBV14; D remains ambiguous. The CDR3 is 13 residues long. The V end was cut by 1 base, the J end by 2 bases, with 5 bases between. Germline assignment: CDR1 SGHDN and CDR2 FVKESK.

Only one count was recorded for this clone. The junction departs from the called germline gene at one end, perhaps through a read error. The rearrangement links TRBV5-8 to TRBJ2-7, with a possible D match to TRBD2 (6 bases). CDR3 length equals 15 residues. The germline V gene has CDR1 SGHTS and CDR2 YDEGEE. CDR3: CASTLGDSSSYEQYF. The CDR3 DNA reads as TGTGCCAGCACCTTGGGGGACTCAAGCTCCTACGAGCAGTACTTC.

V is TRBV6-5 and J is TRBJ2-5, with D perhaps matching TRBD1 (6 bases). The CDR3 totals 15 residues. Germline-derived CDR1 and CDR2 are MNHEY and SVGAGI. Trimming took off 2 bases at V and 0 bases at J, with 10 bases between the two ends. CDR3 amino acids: CASSYRQAYQETQYF. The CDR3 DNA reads TGTGCCAGCAGTTACCGACAGGCGTACCAAGAGACCCAGTACTTC.

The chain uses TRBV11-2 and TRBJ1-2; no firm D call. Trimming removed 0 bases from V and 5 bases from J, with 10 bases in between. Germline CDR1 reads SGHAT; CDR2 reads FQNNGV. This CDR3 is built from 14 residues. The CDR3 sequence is CASSLESRFYGYTF. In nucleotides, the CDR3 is TGTGCCAGCAGCTTAGAATCGAGATTTTATGGCTACACCTTC.

The CDR3: CASSLGQGGTGELFF. The CDR3 DNA sequence: TGTGCCAGCAGCTTGGGACAGGGAGGCACCGGGGAGCTGTTTTTT. This chain links TRBV7-2 with TRBJ2-2, with 9 bases matching TRBD1. CDR1 is SGHTA, CDR2 FQGNSA, per germline. Losses at the gene ends were 3 bases for V and 4 bases for J; bases not matched to a gene: 3. The CDR3 length is 15 residues.

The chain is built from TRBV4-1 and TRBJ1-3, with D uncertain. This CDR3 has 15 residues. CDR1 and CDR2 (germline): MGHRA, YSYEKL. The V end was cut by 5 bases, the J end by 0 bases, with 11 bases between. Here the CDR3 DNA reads TGCGCCAGCAGCTTCCGCCGGTTCTCTGGAAACACCATATATTTT. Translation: CASSFRRFSGNTIYF.

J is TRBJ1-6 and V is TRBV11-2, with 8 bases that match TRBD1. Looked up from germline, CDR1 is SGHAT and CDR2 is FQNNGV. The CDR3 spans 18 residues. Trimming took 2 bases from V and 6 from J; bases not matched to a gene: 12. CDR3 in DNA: TGTGCCAGCAGCTTAAGACATATACAGGGGGGTGGTAATTCACCCCTCCACTTT. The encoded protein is CASSLRHIQGGGNSPLHF.

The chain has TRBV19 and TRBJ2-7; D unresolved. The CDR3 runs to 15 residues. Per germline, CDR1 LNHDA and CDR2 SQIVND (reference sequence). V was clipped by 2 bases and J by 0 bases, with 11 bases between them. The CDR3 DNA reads TGTGCCAGTAGTATACAGAGACCACCCTCCTACGAGCAGTACTTC. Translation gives CASSIQRPPSYEQYF.

In nucleotides, the CDR3 is TGTGCCAGTAGCATCTCGGGACAGTTCTACGAGCAGTACTTC. As protein: CASSISGQFYEQYF. J is TRBJ2-7 and V is TRBV19; 7 bases are a match to TRBD1. V was pared by 6 bases and J by 3 bases, with 8 bases of the junction left unmatched. Germline V gene sequence: CDR1 LNHDA, CDR2 SQIVND (reference sequence). The CDR3 runs to 14 residues.

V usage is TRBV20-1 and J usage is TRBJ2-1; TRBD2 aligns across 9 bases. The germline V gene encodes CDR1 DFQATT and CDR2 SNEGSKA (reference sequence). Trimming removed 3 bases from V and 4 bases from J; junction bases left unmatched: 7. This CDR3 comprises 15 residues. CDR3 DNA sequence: TGCAGTGCTAGTACATCGGCGGGGGGGTACAATGAGCAGTTCTTC. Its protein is CSASTSAGGYNEQFF.

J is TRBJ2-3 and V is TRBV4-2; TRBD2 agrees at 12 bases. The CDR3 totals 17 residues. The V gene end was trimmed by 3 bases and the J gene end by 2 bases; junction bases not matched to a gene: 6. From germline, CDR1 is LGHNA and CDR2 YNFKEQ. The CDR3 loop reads CASSQESSGGDTDTQYF. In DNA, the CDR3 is TGTGCCAGCAGCCAGGAATCTAGCGGGGGGGACACAGATACGCAGTATTTT.

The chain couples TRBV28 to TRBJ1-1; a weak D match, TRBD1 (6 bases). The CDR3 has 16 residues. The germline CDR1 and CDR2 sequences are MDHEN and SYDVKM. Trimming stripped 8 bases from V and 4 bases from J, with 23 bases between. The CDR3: CASSPWRGTVSTEAFF. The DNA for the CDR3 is TGTGCCAGCTCTCCTTGGAGGGGGACGGTGAGCACTGAAGCTTTCTTT.

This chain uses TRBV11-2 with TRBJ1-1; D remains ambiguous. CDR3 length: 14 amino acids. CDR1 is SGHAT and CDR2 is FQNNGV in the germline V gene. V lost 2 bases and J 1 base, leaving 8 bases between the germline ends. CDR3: CASSLLFGNTEAFF. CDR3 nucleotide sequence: TGTGCCAGCAGCTTATTGTTCGGGAACACTGAAGCTTTCTTT.

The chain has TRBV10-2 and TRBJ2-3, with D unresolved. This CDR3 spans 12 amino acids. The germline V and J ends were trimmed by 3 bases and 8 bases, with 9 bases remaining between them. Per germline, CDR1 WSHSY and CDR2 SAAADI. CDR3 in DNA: TGCGCCAGCAGTGAAGGAGTAGGTACGCAGTATTTT. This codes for CASSEGVGTQYF.

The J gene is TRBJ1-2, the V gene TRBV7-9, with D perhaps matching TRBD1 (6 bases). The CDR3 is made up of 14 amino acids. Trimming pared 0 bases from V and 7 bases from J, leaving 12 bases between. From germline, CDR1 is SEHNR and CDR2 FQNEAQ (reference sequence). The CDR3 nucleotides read TGTGCCAGCAGCTTAGCCGCCCGAGGGGGTGGCTACACCTTC. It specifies CASSLAARGGGYTF. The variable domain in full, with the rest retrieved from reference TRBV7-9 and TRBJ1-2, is DTGVSQNPRHKITKRGQNVTFRCDPISEHNRLYWYRQTLGQGPEFLTYFQNEAQLEKSRLLSDRFSAERPKGSFSTLEIQRTEQGDSAMYLCASSLAARGGGYTFGSGTRLTVV.

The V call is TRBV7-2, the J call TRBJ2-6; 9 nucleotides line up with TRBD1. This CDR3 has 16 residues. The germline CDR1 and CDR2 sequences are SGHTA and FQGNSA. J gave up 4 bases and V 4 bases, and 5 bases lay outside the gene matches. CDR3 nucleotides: TGTGCCAGCAGCTCACAGGGGGCGGTCGGGGCCAACGTCCTGACTTTC. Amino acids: CASSSQGAVGANVLTF.

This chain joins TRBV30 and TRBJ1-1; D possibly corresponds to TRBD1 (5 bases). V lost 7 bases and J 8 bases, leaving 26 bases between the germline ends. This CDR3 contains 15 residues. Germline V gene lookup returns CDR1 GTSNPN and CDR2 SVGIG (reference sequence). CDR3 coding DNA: TGTGCCTACAACAAAAACCCAGGGCTTCGTGGGGAAGCTTTCTTT. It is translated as CAYNKNPGLRGEAFF.